This T cell receptor beta chain was recorded in a study of T cell responses to AZD1222 COVID-19 vaccine. Regarding this clone: No antigen is known for it.

Broader study findings: Across spike, vaccine-associated CD4 TCRs were found, dominant at 160-218 and 743-854.

Profiled with immunoSEQ multiplex PCR; TCRdb holds only in-frame clones, not every one. This table has some 97,000 clones, about 83% appearing once. Germline V gene sequence: CDR1 MNHEY, CDR2 SMNVEV (reference sequence). The germline V and J ends were trimmed by 2 bases and 7 bases, with 8 bases remaining between them. The CDR3 is 13 residues long. The TCR originated in an adult in good health. The V gene is TRBV27, the J gene TRBJ2-2, with no clear D. Material: peripheral blood, obtained on day 0 of AZD1222 vaccination. DNA of the CDR3: TGTGCCAGCAGTTTAATTCCGGGCGGGGAGCTGTTTTTT. This encodes CASSLIPGGELFF.